What follows describes a single T cell receptor (beta chain). Its specificity is unknown. TCRdb reprocessed the reads via MiXCR and lists one record per CDR3 protein. In the table there are about 700,000 distinct CDR3 sequences, roughly a third of which are singletons. Germline V gives CDR1 MNHEY, CDR2 SVGEGT. J was trimmed by 4 bases and V by 7 bases; bases with no gene match: 4. The CDR3 sequence is 13 residues long. The data are from a study of T cell repertoires in cytomegalovirus infection. Overall study context: CMV epitopes, recently identified HLA-C-restricted and well-studied HLA-B-restricted, were used. Matching HLA type and CMV infection were both indicated by public TCR beta signatures. Regarding the study as a whole: Dominating the ex vivo response were HLA-C-restricted CMV-specific TCR beta clonotypes. Carriers of CMV and the relevant HLA type were discriminated by public TCR beta frequency.

This chain joins TRBV6-2 or TRBV6-3 and TRBJ2-1; the match to TRBD2 covers 7 bases. Specimen: cultured PBMCs, collected from culture after CMV antigen stimulation. This TCR was sampled from a human donor in good health (CMV status not recorded). Some clones in this sample may be carry-over from other donors' samples. This CDR3 is CASNRGVYNEQFF. The CDR3 DNA reads as TGTGCCAGCAACCGGGGGGTATACAATGAGCAGTTCTTC.